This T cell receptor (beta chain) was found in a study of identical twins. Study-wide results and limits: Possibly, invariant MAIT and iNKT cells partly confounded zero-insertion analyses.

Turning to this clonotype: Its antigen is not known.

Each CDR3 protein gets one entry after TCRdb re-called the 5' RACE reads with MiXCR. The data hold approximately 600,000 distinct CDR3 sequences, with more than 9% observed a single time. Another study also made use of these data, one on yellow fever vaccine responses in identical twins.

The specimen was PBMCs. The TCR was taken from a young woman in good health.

The CDR3 coding sequence is TGTGCTAGTGGTCCCTCCGGGGCCGGTGATACGCAGTATTTT. Its protein is CASGPSGAGDTQYF. The J gene is TRBJ2-3, the V gene TRBV12-5, with D tentatively TRBD1 or TRBD2 (5 bases each). CDR3 length: 14 residues. Trimming stripped 5 bases from V and 6 bases from J, with 15 bases between. CDR1 LGHNT and CDR2 FRNRAP come from the germline V gene.